This TCR beta chain was sequenced for a study of shared clonotypes between healthy human individuals. Method: immunoSEQ multiplex PCR; TCRdb's copy keeps in-frame clones and lacks some. The sample lists just over 2,000,000 clones, roughly 94% occurring once. The trim removed 0 bases at V and 3 bases at J, leaving 10 bases unmatched. The germline V gene has CDR1 MGHRA and CDR2 YSYEKL. The length of the CDR3 is 18 residues. This TCR was sampled from a man younger than 35 in good health. Sequenced input: naive CD4+ T cells sorted from blood. Indicated subset: CD45RA+ positively selected. The genes are TRBV4-1 and TRBJ1-5; 8 bases agree with TRBD1. As DNA, the CDR3 is TGCGCCAGCAGCCAAGAGGTGGGGCCAGGGGGCCACAATCAGCCCCAGCATTTT. Protein: CASSQEVGPGGHNQPQHF.